This TCR beta chain was recovered during a study of blood T cell repertoires in COVID-19. Profiling relied on immunoSEQ multiplex PCR, and the TCRdb table lists in-frame clones only, not all of them. Of 210,000 or so clones listed, about 83% were seen once; the top ten hold 1.3%. The CDR3 consists of 17 residues. Losses at the gene ends were 6 bases for V and 6 bases for J; bases not matched to a gene: 17. Germline CDR1 reads MNHEY; CDR2 reads SVGEGT. The chain uses TRBV6-2 or TRBV6-3 and TRBJ2-4; TRBD2 matches at 7 bases. Sequencing was performed on peripheral blood. The clonotype originates from a woman in her twenties or thirties with COVID-19, enrolled during active disease. The chain's CDR3 is CASSSLLLGASGNIQYF. As DNA, the CDR3 is TGTGCCAGCAGCTCACTCCTCCTTGGGGCTAGCGGAAACATTCAGTACTTC.